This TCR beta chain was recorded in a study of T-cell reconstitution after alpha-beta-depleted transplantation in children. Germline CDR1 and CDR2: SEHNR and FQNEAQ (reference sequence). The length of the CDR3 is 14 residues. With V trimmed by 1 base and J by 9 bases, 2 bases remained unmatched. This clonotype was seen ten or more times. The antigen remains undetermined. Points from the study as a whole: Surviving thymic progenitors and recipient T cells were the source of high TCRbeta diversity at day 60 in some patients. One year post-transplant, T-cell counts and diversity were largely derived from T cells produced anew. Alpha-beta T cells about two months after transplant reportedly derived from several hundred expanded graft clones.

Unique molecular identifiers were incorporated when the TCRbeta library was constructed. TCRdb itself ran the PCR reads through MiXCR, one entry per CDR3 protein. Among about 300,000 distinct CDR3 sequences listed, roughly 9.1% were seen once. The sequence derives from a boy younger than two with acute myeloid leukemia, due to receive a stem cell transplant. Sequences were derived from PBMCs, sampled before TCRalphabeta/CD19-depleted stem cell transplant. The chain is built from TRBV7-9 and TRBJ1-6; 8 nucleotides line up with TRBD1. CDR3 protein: CASSLGGTGSPLHF. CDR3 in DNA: TGTGCCAGCAGCTTAGGGGGGACAGGTTCACCCCTCCACTTT. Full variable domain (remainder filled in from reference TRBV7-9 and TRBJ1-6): DTGVSQNPRHKITKRGQNVTFRCDPISEHNRLYWYRQTLGQGPEFLTYFQNEAQLEKSRLLSDRFSAERPKGSFSTLEIQRTEQGDSAMYLCASSLGGTGSPLHFGNGTRLTVT.